A single sample gave rise to the 19 T cell receptor beta chains below, sequenced in a study of blood T cell repertoires in COVID-19. Clones were read by immunoSEQ multiplex PCR, and TCRdb kept only the in-frame ones, dropping some. The table lists 200,000 to 250,000 clones, over 75% of them singletons. The sequenced sample was peripheral blood. These receptors were obtained from a man aged 45-60 years with acute or convalescent COVID-19.

J is TRBJ2-5 and V is TRBV15, with D possibly TRBD1 on 5 matching bases. The CDR3 covers 16 residues. Between the trimmed V and J ends, which lost 4 bases and 5 bases, there was a span of 20 bases. The V gene's germline CDR1 is LNHNV and CDR2 YYDKDF (reference sequence). The CDR3 is CATSKTTPRAVETQYF. The CDR3 region has the DNA TGTGCCACCAGCAAGACAACGCCCAGGGCAGTGGAGACCCAGTACTTC.

J is TRBJ2-7 and V is TRBV6-6, with D possibly being TRBD1 (6 bases). Germline V lookup: CDR1 MNHNY, CDR2 SVGAGI (reference sequence). This CDR3 is 12 amino acids long. Trimming removed 6 bases at V and 4 bases at J, with 10 bases between. CDR3 loop: CASSPTGYEQYF. In DNA form, the CDR3 reads TGTGCCAGCAGCCCGACAGGATACGAGCAGTACTTC.

The chain employs TRBV7-8 and TRBJ1-1; 8 bases map to TRBD1. The J segment lost 0 bases and the V segment lost 5 bases, leaving 8 bases of the junction unmatched. Germline values: CDR1 SGHVS, CDR2 FQNEAQ. This CDR3 has 16 amino acids. The CDR3 sequence: CASSTARTGMNTEAFF. CDR3 coding DNA: TGTGCCAGCAGCACAGCTAGGACAGGGATGAACACTGAAGCTTTCTTT.

This clone has a single count. This chain links TRBV12-3 or TRBV12-4 with TRBJ1-2; D is unclear. The CDR3 sequence is 13 residues long. Trimming removed 6 bases at V and 5 bases at J, with 13 bases between. The CDR3 is CASSSGLFYGYTF. The DNA of the CDR3 is TGTGCCAGCAGCTCCGGACTATTTTATGGCTACACCTTC.

The chain joins TRBV6-5 to TRBJ1-5; maybe TRBD1 (5 bases). Germline CDR1 reads MNHEY; CDR2 reads SVGAGI. This CDR3 is built from 15 residues. V lost 7 bases to trimming and J lost 6 bases, with 19 bases between them. The CDR3 sequence: CASKGPKGAAQPQHF. The CDR3 DNA sequence: TGTGCCAGCAAGGGGCCCAAAGGCGCAGCTCAGCCCCAGCATTTT.

The rearrangement joins TRBV19 to TRBJ1-6; D is unresolved. This CDR3 has 13 residues. The germline V and J ends were trimmed by 7 bases and 4 bases, with 8 bases remaining between them. CDR1 and CDR2 from the germline V gene are LNHDA and SQIVND (reference sequence). The CDR3 sequence is CASKEIYNSPLHF. CDR3 nucleotide sequence: TGTGCCAGTAAAGAGATTTATAATTCACCCCTCCACTTT.

The chain recombines TRBV7-9 with TRBJ2-5, with D hard to call. Germline V gene lookup returns CDR1 SEHNR and CDR2 FQNEAQ (reference sequence). CDR3 size: 17 residues. Trimming took off 3 bases at V and 3 bases at J, with 20 bases between the two ends. This CDR3 is CASSLRPGRWQKETQYF. The DNA for the CDR3 is TGTGCCAGCAGCTTGAGGCCCGGTCGTTGGCAAAAAGAGACCCAGTACTTC.

In DNA form, the CDR3 reads TGCGCCAGCAGCAGGGACATGAACACTGAAGCTTTCTTT. Translation: CASSRDMNTEAFF. The chain carries TRBV10-1 and TRBJ1-1; TRBD1 is a possible D gene (6 bases). The V gene's germline CDR1 is WNHNN and CDR2 SYGVQD (reference sequence). The CDR3 runs to 13 residues. Deletions cut 6 bases from V and 0 bases from J, with 8 bases between.

This clone was counted once. This chain links TRBV10-2 with TRBJ1-5, with TRBD1 matching 9 bases. Germline CDR1 reads WSHSY; CDR2 reads SAAADI. This CDR3 region has 15 residues. V trimming: 7 bases; J trimming: 1 base; junction bases outside the gene matches: 5. In DNA form, the CDR3 reads TGCGCCAGCATAACACAGGGGGCGAGCAATCAGCCCCAGCATTTT. Residues: CASITQGASNQPQHF.

The rearrangement links TRBV5-1 to TRBJ1-1; TRBD1 is a possible D gene (6 bases). CDR3 length: 16 amino acids. Germline-derived CDR1 and CDR2 are SGHRS and YFSETQ. V lost 6 bases and J 1 base, leaving 19 bases between the germline ends. The CDR3 protein is CASNRAPQTGNTEAFF. The CDR3 coding sequence is TGCGCCAGCAACCGCGCCCCGCAGACAGGGAACACTGAAGCTTTCTTT.

The chain has TRBV27 and TRBJ1-2, with no clear D. The length of the CDR3 is 14 residues. CDR1 and CDR2 from the germline V gene are MNHEY and SMNVEV (reference sequence). Trimming pared 0 bases from V and 8 bases from J, leaving 13 bases between. The DNA of the CDR3 is TGTGCCAGCAGTTTATCTCGGGTCCCAACGGGCTACACCTTC. Its translation is CASSLSRVPTGYTF.

Concerning this clone itself: Other nucleotide sequences in the sample specify the same CDR3. The chain combines TRBV11-3 with TRBJ1-1; no definite D call. This CDR3 contains 13 residues. CDR1 and CDR2 (germline): SGHNT, YENEEA. Trimming removed 3 bases at V and 2 bases at J, with 7 bases between. In nucleotides, the CDR3 is TGTGCCAGCAGCTTTTCGGGAAACACTGAAGCTTTCTTT. This codes for CASSFSGNTEAFF.

The chain uses TRBV19 and TRBJ1-4, with D uncertain. Trimming left V 9 bases short and J 0 bases short, with 11 bases between. Germline lookup yields CDR1 LNHDA and CDR2 SQIVND (reference sequence). The CDR3 length is 14 residues. For the CDR3, the DNA is TGTGCCAGAGGCGCGGGGTCAACTAATGAAAAACTGTTTTTT. Translated: CARGAGSTNEKLFF. The whole variable domain, remainder taken from reference TRBV19 and TRBJ1-4, is DGGITQSPKYLFRKEGQNVTLSCEQNLNHDAMYWYRQDPGQGLRLIYYSQIVNDFQKGDIAEGYSVSREKKESFPLTVTSAQKNPTAFYLCARGAGSTNEKLFFGSGTQLSVL.

The chain uses TRBV9 and TRBJ2-2, with D possibly being TRBD1 (5 bases). The CDR3 is made up of 16 amino acids. Trimming shortened V by 3 bases and J by 1 base, and 13 bases separated the two germline ends. Germline CDR1 and CDR2: SGDLS and YYNGEE. CDR3 loop: CASSEKQALNTGELFF. In DNA form, the CDR3 reads TGTGCCAGCAGCGAAAAACAGGCGCTGAACACCGGGGAGCTGTTTTTT.

The V and J genes are TRBV10-2 and TRBJ1-5; 11 bases line up with TRBD1. The CDR3 runs to 16 residues. The germline V gene has CDR1 WSHSY and CDR2 SAAADI. V lost 5 bases, J lost 10 bases, and 13 bases stayed unmatched. This CDR3 reads CASSSDLGQGAQPQHF. DNA for the CDR3: TGCGCCAGCAGTTCCGACTTAGGACAGGGGGCTCAACCCCAGCATTTT.

This clone was counted only a few times. The chain couples TRBV25-1 to TRBJ1-6; D is possibly TRBD1 (6 bases). The CDR3 length is 16 residues. Germline V gene data show CDR1 as MGHDK and CDR2 as SYGVNS. Deletions cut 3 bases from V and 3 bases from J, with 12 bases between. DNA of the CDR3: TGTGCCAGCAGTGACAGGGGCCGTCGCTATAATTCACCCCTCCACTTT. Amino acid sequence: CASSDRGRRYNSPLHF.

This clone was recorded only once. This rearrangement joins TRBV6-5 to TRBJ1-2; D gene ambiguous. Trimming took off 5 bases at V and 4 bases at J, with 14 bases between the two ends. The CDR3 spans 14 residues. CDR1 is MNHEY and CDR2 is SVGAGI in the germline V gene. The CDR3 coding sequence is TGTGCCAGCAGTCCGGACTTGGCGGGCTATGGCTACACCTTC. Encoded protein: CASSPDLAGYGYTF.

The chain has TRBV18 and TRBJ1-2; no clear D gene. The germline CDR1 and CDR2 sequences are KGHSH and LQKENI. The ends were cut back, 1 base at V and 8 bases at J, with 20 bases in the middle. CDR3 length: 16 amino acids. CDR3 residues: CASSPREVPHYYGYTF. CDR3 bases: TGTGCCAGCTCACCACGCGAAGTCCCCCACTATTACGGCTACACCTTC. Full variable domain (missing parts from reference TRBV18 and TRBJ1-2): NAGVMQNPRHLVRRRGQEARLRCSPMKGHSHVYWYRQLPEEGLKFMVYLQKENIIDESGMPKERFSAEFPKEGPSILRIQQVVRGDSAAYFCASSPREVPHYYGYTFGSGTRLTVV.

This clone was seen a few times. V is TRBV30 and J is TRBJ1-2, with TRBD1 matching 7 bases. Germline CDR1 GTSNPN, CDR2 SVGIG (reference sequence). The length of the CDR3 is 14 residues. V dropped 2 bases and J dropped 6; count of bases not matched to a gene: 9. CDR3 residues: CAWSFSGTADGYTF. The CDR3 DNA is TGTGCCTGGAGTTTCTCCGGGACAGCCGATGGCTACACCTTC.